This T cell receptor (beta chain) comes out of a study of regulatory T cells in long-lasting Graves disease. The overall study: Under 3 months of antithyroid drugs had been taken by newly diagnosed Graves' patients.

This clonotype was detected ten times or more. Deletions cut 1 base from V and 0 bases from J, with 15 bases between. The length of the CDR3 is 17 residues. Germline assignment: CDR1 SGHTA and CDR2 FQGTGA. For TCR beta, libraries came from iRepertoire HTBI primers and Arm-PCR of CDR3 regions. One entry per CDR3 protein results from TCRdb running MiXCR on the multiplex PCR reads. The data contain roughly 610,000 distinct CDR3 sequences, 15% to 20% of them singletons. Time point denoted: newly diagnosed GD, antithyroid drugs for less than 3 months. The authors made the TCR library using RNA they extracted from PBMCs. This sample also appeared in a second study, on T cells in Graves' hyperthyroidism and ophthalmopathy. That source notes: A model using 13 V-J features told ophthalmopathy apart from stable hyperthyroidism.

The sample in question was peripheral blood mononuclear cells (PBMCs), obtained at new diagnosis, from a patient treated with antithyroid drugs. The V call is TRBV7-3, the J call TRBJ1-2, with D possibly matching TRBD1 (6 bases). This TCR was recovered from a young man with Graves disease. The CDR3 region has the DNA TGTGCCAGCAGCTTAATGGCAGGGGATACCTCTAACTATGGCTACACCTTC. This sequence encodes CASSLMAGDTSNYGYTF. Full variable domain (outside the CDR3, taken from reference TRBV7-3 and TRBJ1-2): GAGVSQTPSNKVTEKGKYVELRCDPISGHTALYWYRQSLGQGPEFLIYFQGTGAADDSGLPNDRFFAVRPEGSVSTLKIQRTERGDSAVYLCASSLMAGDTSNYGYTFGSGTRLTVV.